This T cell receptor beta chain appears in the sequencing data of a study of graft-versus-host responses after intestinal transplantation (TCRdb year 2021). Describing the broader study: Recipients received multivisceral, liver-intestinal, or isolated intestinal transplants. Every recipient was given anti-thymocyte globulin induction, then maintenance tacrolimus and steroids for 2 to 4 years. Instead of going to the commercial service, samples from a few later patients were sequenced in-house on an Illumina MiSeq and processed with MiXCR. A cohort of fewer than 25 intestinal transplant recipients, including one retransplant, was enrolled, and a few patients lacking pretransplant specimens were excluded. After intestinal transplantation, graft-versus-host and host-versus-graft alloreactive T cell clones were followed in the graft, circulation and bone marrow using bulk TCR-beta CDR3 sequencing. Alloreactive clones were identified by sequencing pre-transplant mixed lymphocyte reaction products and comparing them with unstimulated pre-transplant donor and recipient T cells. A peak of at least 4% donor T cells among recipient peripheral blood mononuclear cells was the definition used for donor T cell macrochimerism.

Clipping removes 4 bases from V and 5 bases from J, with 8 as the unmatched junction base count. CDR1 SEHNR and CDR2 FQNEAQ were looked up in the germline V gene (reference sequence). The cysteine opens and the phenylalanine closes a CDR3 of 16 amino acids. The only DNA kept is the CDR3, 48 bases in frame from the first base. Interpreted using the paper, the time point label stands for: cells obtained before transplantation from donor or recipient. CD3+CD4+ and CD3+CD8+ populations were FACS-sorted from unstimulated pre-transplant donor and recipient cells taken from spleen or lymph nodes. Receptor libraries were prepared by the immunoSEQ multiplex PCR assay. For most patients, genomic DNA was isolated with the Qiagen DNeasy Blood and Tissue Kit and shipped frozen to Adaptive Biotechnologies for TCR sequencing. Adaptive Biotechnologies carried out high-throughput TCR-beta CDR3 sequencing of genomic DNA for most patients. The published analysis was carried out like this. TCR sequencing data were retrieved from Adaptive's ImmunoSEQ software for 15 to 20 patients, whereas a few other patients were processed with MiXCR and VDJtools. To correct CD4 versus CD8 sorting errors, any sequence found in both subsets at a frequency ratio below 5:1 was removed. CDR3 nucleotide sequences shared between donor and recipient were removed because their origin could not be assigned. To be classed as alloreactive, a clone needed at least 2-fold expansion over unstimulated cells and a minimum CFSE-low frequency of 0.002% (template counts) or 0.001% (read counts). Clones detected in sequenced pre-transplant spleen, lymph node, or MLR CFSE-low populations of the donor or recipient were defined as mappable. The cumulative frequency of alloreactive clones was calculated as a percentage of all sequences, weighted by copy number. Entries here come from immuneACCESS through TCRdb and include only in-frame sequences with V and J called. Some clones fail to appear in such tables; in the studies checked, an unresolved V gene covers under half of the shortfall, and the cause of the remainder is unknown. D and trimming were read from the DNA, whereas the V and J calls and clone size are those reported in that table. The sample contains about 70,000 clones, around 90% of them found a single time. The top ten hold about 4% of the sample.

In regard to this clone: The specificity of this receptor is unknown. No qualities accompany the bases; no much larger clone lies one base away.

The investigation overall reported the following: High GvH to HvG T cell clonal ratios were observed in the allografts of patients with donor T cell macrochimerism. Conclusions were limited by the relatively low number and heterogeneity of intestinal transplant patients. GvH clones were detected in recipient bone marrow, and some appeared earlier in ileal mucosa or blood, consistent with an intestinal mucosal origin. Early after transplant, declines in HvG clones were associated with peak levels of circulating GvH clones.

The V gene is TRBV7-9 and the J gene is TRBJ2-1; TRBD2 fits 10 bases in the junction. This TCR derives from a human donor who was the organ donor for an intestinal transplant. The source was unstimulated CD8+ T cells sorted from spleen or lymph node cells, collected before transplant. CDR3 loop: CASSYRLAGDHNEQFF. In nucleotide form, the sequence is TGTGCCAGCAGCTACCGACTAGCGGGCGATCACAATGAGCAGTTCTTC.